This T cell receptor (beta chain) comes out of a study of T cells expressing NK-cell markers. Study context: The TCR beta repertoires originated in sorted CD3+CD56+NKG2C+, CD3+CD56+NKG2C- and CD3+CD56-NKG2C+ T cells. Study results and caveats: Whether expanded NKG2C+ T cell clones recognized HCMV stayed uncertain. In more than 5 donors, dominant CD3+CD56+NKG2C+ clones formed about 1.0-7.0% of CD8+ cells. These clonotypes also led the CD3+CD56-NKG2C+ fraction in four donors.

The germline V gene encodes CDR1 DFQATT and CDR2 SNEGSKA (reference sequence). This CDR3 has 14 residues. With regard to this clonotype: Its target is unknown.

TCRdb reworked the 5' RACE reads into one entry per CDR3 protein, no DNA. The table for this sample gives 300,000 to 450,000 distinct CDR3 sequences. Sequenced: blood T cells: a sorted CD56 or NKG2C T cell subset, CD4+ or CD8+ T cells, or bulk PBMC T cells (not recorded which). The sequence was collected from a man aged 18 to 69 in good health. V is TRBV20-1 and J is TRBJ1-4. CDR3: CSAPQGRANEKLFF.